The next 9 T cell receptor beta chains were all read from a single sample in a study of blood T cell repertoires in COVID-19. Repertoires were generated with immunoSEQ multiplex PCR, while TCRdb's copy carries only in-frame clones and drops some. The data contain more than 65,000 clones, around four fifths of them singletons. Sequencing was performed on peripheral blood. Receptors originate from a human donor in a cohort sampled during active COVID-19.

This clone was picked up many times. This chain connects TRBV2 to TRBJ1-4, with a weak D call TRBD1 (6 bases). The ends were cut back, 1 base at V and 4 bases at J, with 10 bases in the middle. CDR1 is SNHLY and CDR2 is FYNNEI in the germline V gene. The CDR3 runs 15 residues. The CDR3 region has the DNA TGTGCCAGCAGTGAAGAAGGACAGAGTAATGAAAAACTGTTTTTT. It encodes CASSEEGQSNEKLFF.

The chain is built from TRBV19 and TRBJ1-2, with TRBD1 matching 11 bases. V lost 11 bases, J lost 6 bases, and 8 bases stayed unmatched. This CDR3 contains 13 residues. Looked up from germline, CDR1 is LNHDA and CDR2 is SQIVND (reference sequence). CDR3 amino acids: CAGKDRGRNGYTF. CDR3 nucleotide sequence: TGTGCCGGCAAGGACAGGGGGCGGAATGGCTACACCTTC.

CDR3 in amino acids: CASSGTGDYGYTF. The CDR3 DNA sequence: TGTGCCAGCAGCGGAACAGGGGACTATGGCTACACCTTC. The chain is built from TRBV5-4 and TRBJ1-2, with TRBD1 matching over 7 bases. There are 13 residues in the CDR3. J was trimmed by 3 bases and V by 4 bases; bases with no gene match: 3. CDR1 is SGHNT, CDR2 YYREEE, per germline (reference sequence).

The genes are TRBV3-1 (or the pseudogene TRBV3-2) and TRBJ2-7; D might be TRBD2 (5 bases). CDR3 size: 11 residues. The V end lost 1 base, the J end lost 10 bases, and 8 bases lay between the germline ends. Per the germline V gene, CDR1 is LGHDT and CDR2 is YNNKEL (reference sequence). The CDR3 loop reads CASSQGPGQYF. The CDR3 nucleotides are TGTGCCAGCAGCCAAGGTCCGGGACAGTACTTC.

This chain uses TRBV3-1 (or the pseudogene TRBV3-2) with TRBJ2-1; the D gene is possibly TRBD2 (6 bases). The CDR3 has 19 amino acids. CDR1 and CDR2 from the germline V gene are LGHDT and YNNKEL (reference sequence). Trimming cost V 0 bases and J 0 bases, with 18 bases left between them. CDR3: CASSQEPTVGGSSYNEQFF. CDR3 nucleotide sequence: TGTGCCAGCAGCCAAGAACCAACGGTCGGGGGAAGCTCCTACAATGAGCAGTTCTTC.

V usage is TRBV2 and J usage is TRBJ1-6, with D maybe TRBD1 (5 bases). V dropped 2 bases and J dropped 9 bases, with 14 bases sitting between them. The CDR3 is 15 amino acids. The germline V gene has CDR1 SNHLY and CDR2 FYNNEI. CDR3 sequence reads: CASSEFRGILSPLHF. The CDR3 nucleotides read TGTGCCAGCAGTGAATTTCGGGGGATCCTTTCACCCCTCCACTTT.

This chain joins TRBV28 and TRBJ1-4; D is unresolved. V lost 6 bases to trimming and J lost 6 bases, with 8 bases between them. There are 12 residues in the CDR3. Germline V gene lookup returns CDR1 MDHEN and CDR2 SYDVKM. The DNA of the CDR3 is TGTGCCAGCAGCCTGAACTATGAAAAACTGTTTTTT. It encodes CASSLNYEKLFF.

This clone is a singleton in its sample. The CDR3 loop is CASSLGSKGAYEQYF. CDR3 nucleotides: TGCGCCAGCAGCTTGGGTTCTAAGGGGGCTTACGAGCAGTACTTC. The rearrangement links TRBV5-1 to TRBJ2-7; 7 bases line up with TRBD1. The CDR3 runs to 15 residues. With V trimmed by 0 bases and J by 4 bases, 7 bases remained unmatched. Germline V lookup: CDR1 SGHRS, CDR2 YFSETQ.

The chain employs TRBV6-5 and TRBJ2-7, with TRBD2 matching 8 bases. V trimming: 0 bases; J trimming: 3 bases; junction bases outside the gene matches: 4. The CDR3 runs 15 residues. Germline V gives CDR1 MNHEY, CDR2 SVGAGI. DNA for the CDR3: TGTGCCAGCAGTTACTCGCCGGGAGGGCGCTACGAGCAGTACTTC. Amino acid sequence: CASSYSPGGRYEQYF.